The sequence of this TCR beta chain was determined in a study of cytomegalovirus exposure and HLA in healthy donors. Background on the study: Caucasian-associated ancestry cluster membership applied to under 85% of under 450 genotyped donors. Findings and limits, study-wide: TCR beta chains numbering under 200 were designated cytomegalovirus-associated. The dataset shows that most TCR sequences were rare, while some public TCRs occurred in many donors.

With 60 Vbeta and 13 Jbeta primers, the PCR was carried out. Sequenced by immunoSEQ multiplex PCR; TCRdb stores in-frame clones only, minus some. The sample lists roughly 190,000 clones; approximately 81% were seen once. In germline, CDR1 is MGHRA, CDR2 YSYEKL. V shed 0 bases and J shed 7 bases, with 10 bases lying between them. The CDR3 sequence is 15 residues long. To note about this clone: No antigen is known for it.

The receptor comes from a woman in her 50s in good health and CMV-seronegative. The sample consisted of PBMCs. The genes are TRBV4-1 and TRBJ1-6; D may be TRBD1 (6 bases). The CDR3 DNA is TGCGCCAGCAGCCAAGATGACAGGAGGAATTCACCCCTCCACTTT. Translation: CASSQDDRRNSPLHF.